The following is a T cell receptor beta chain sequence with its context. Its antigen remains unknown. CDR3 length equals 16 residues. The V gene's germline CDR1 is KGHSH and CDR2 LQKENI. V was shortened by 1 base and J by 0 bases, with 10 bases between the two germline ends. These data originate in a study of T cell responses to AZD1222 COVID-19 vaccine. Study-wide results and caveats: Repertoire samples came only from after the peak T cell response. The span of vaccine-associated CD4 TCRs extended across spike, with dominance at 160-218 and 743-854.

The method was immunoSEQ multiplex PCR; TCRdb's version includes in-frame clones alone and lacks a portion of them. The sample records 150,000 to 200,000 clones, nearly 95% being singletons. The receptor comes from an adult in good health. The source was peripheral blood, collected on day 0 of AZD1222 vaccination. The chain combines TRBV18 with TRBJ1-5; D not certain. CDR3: CASSPQVSNSNQPQHF. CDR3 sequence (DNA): TGTGCCAGCTCACCACAGGTCAGCAATAGCAATCAGCCCCAGCATTTT.